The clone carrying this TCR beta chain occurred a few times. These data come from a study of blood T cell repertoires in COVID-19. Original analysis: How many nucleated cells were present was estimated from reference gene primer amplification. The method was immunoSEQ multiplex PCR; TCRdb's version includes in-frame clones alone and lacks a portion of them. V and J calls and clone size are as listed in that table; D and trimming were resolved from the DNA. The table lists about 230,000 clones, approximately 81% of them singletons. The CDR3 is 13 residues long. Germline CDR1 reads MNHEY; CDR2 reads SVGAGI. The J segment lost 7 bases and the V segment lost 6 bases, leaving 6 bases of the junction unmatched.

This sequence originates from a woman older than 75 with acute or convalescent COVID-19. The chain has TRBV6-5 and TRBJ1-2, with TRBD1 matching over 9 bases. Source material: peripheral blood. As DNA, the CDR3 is TGTGCCAGCAGCACAGACAGGGGGGGTGGCTACACCTTC. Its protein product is CASSTDRGGGYTF.